One sample yielded the 22 T cell receptor beta chains listed below, sequenced in a study of T cell clonality in common variable immunodeficiency. Repertoires were generated with immunoSEQ multiplex PCR, while TCRdb's copy carries only in-frame clones and drops some. The repertoire shows approximately 75,000 clones, none seen only once; the top ten take around 0.8%. The sample consisted of peripheral blood mononuclear cells. The receptor source for this set is a person aged 18 to 75 in good health.

This clone was detected ten times or more. From the germline J gene comes the end of the CDR3, since the read stops 3 residues before it. This chain joins TRBV19 and TRBJ2-7; weak D call: TRBD1 (6 bases). V was clipped by 4 bases and J by 0 bases, with 13 bases between them. The CDR3 sequence is 15 residues long. The germline V gene has CDR1 LNHDA and CDR2 SQIVND (reference sequence). Incomplete CDR3 DNA: TGTGCCAGTAGTAGCTGGACAGCTTCCTCCTACGAG. Its translation: CASSSWTASSYE. The complete CDR3 sequence is CASSSWTASSYEQYF. The variable domain in full, with the rest retrieved from reference TRBV19 and TRBJ2-7, is DGGITQSPKYLFRKEGQNVTLSCEQNLNHDAMYWYRQDPGQGLRLIYYSQIVNDFQKGDIAEGYSVSREKKESFPLTVTSAQKNPTAFYLCASSSWTASSYEQYFGPGTRLTVT.

This clone showed up many times. The CDR3 is cut off 3 residues early in the read; its end comes from the germline J gene. V and J are TRBV5-1 and TRBJ2-1; 10 bases match TRBD2. Germline-derived CDR1 and CDR2 are SGHRS and YFSETQ. Trimming took 2 bases from V and 6 from J; bases not matched to a gene: 5. The CDR3 loop spans 15 amino acids. The covered CDR3 bases are TGCGCCAGCAGCTTAGAGCTAGCGGGAGCCAATGAG. Protein product: CASSLELAGANE. The complete CDR3 reads CASSLELAGANEQFF.

This clone was observed many times. The CDR3 extends 3 residues past the end of the read, so its final part is completed from the germline J gene. The gene calls are TRBV28 and TRBJ2-7; 8 bases align to TRBD2. The CDR3 runs 13 residues. Trimming cost V 8 bases and J 6 bases; bases outside gene matches: 9. Germline-derived CDR1 and CDR2 are MDHEN and SYDVKM. The CDR3 sequence is CASHPGGVPEQYF. The CDR3 DNA, read in part, is TGTGCCAGCCACCCGGGGGGGGTTCCCGAG.

This clone was seen repeatedly, ten times or more. The read ends 3 residues before the CDR3 terminus; that terminus is restored from the germline J gene. This chain connects TRBV6-2 or TRBV6-3 to TRBJ1-4; tentative D call: TRBD1 (5 bases). Per germline, CDR1 MNHEY and CDR2 SVGEGT. The CDR3 is made up of 16 amino acids. Deletions cut 0 bases from V and 0 bases from J, with 8 bases between. CDR3 DNA, as far as it was read: TGTGCCAGCAGTTACTCGACAGTTGCAACTAATGAAAAA. This sequence encodes CASSYSTVATNEK. The whole CDR3 protein reads CASSYSTVATNEKLFF.

This clone showed up many times. The observed sequence ends 3 residues before the CDR3 terminus, with the missing tail filled in from the germline J gene. J is TRBJ2-1 and V is TRBV7-2; TRBD2 agrees at 8 bases. The V segment lost 8 bases and the J segment 3 bases; nucleotides outside the gene matches: 9. The CDR3 length is 15 residues. Germline V gene data show CDR1 as SGHTA and CDR2 as FQGNSA. The CDR3: CASGTYGGGYNEQFF. The DNA read from the CDR3 is TGTGCCAGCGGAACATACGGGGGGGGCTACAATGAG.

This clone was counted many times. A read error may produce the germline difference seen at one junction end. The CDR3 end falls 3 residues outside the read, so it is completed with the germline J gene. This chain connects TRBV4-2 to TRBJ2-3; the match to TRBD2 covers 8 bases. The germline gives CDR1 LGHNA, CDR2 YNFKEQ. The CDR3 has 15 residues. The CDR3 here is CASSQEGGGRDTQYF. The CDR3 DNA, read in part, is TGCGCCAGCAGCCAAGAGGGCGGGGGGCGGGATACG.

This clone was seen ten or more times. Sequencing ends 3 residues short of the CDR3 end; the germline J gene provides the rest. The chain couples TRBV4-1 to TRBJ2-3, with TRBD1 identical over 7 bases. The CDR3 spans 17 residues. In germline, CDR1 is MGHRA, CDR2 YSYEKL. Unmatched junction bases numbered 10, after V lost 2 bases and J lost 2 bases. The DNA read from the CDR3 is TGCGCCAGCAGCCAACGCATCCCGGGACAGCCCACAGATACG. It specifies CASSQRIPGQPTDT. The CDR3 in its entirety is CASSQRIPGQPTDTQYF.

This clone was counted ten times or more. Read sequence stops 3 residues before the CDR3 end, and the germline J gene provides the missing end. The rearrangement uses TRBV7-9 and TRBJ2-7; tentative D call: TRBD1 (6 bases). The CDR3 is 13 amino acids. Per the germline V gene, CDR1 is SEHNR and CDR2 is FQNEAQ (reference sequence). The V end lost 4 bases, the J end lost 4 bases, and 11 bases lay between the germline ends. Incomplete CDR3 DNA: TGTGCCAGCAGCTCAACAACAGGGTACGAG. Protein product: CASSSTTGYE. The full CDR3 is CASSSTTGYEQYF.

This clone occurred many times. The CDR3 goes on 3 residues after the read ends, and that part is filled in from the germline J gene. The chain couples TRBV5-4 to TRBJ1-4, with a possible D match to TRBD1 (6 bases). Deletions cut 4 bases from V and 8 bases from J, with 21 bases between. The CDR3 runs to 16 residues. In germline, CDR1 is SGHNT, CDR2 YYREEE (reference sequence). CDR3 region: CASSKTTGGLREKLFF. Partial CDR3 DNA: TGTGCCAGCAGCAAGACAACGGGGGGCCTACGGGAAAAA.

This clone came up many times. With the read ending 3 residues before the CDR3 end, the germline J gene is used to fill in that end. The chain is built from TRBV20-1 and TRBJ2-3; 10 nucleotides line up with TRBD2. CDR3 size: 13 residues. CDR1 is DFQATT, CDR2 SNEGSKA, per germline (reference sequence). V shed 8 bases, J shed 2 bases, and the junction held 4 bases outside the gene matches. The CDR3 loop reads CSLAGEDTDTQYF. The sequenced part of the CDR3 DNA is TGCAGTCTAGCGGGAGAGGACACAGATACG.

The sample holds many counts of this clone. The read finishes 3 residues shy of the CDR3 end, and the germline J gene is used to complete it. The chain has TRBV19 and TRBJ1-5; D unclear. CDR1 and CDR2 (germline): LNHDA, SQIVND (reference sequence). The ends were cut back, 7 bases at V and 0 bases at J, with 10 bases in the middle. The CDR3 consists of 14 residues. CDR3 region: CASTSGGSNQPQHF. The CDR3 bases that were read are TGTGCCAGTACAAGCGGAGGTAGCAATCAGCCC. Variable domain in full (rest from reference TRBV19 and TRBJ1-5): DGGITQSPKYLFRKEGQNVTLSCEQNLNHDAMYWYRQDPGQGLRLIYYSQIVNDFQKGDIAEGYSVSREKKESFPLTVTSAQKNPTAFYLCASTSGGSNQPQHFGDGTRLSIL.

This clone was detected ten times or more. The read ends 3 residues early relative to the CDR3; the germline J gene fills the gap. The chain couples TRBV11-3 to TRBJ2-1; D remains ambiguous. Trimming cost V 5 bases and J 7 bases, with 9 bases left between them. CDR3 length: 12 residues. Germline CDR1 SGHNT, CDR2 YENEEA. Incomplete CDR3 DNA: TGTGCCAGCAGCCTATACGGGAATGAG. Encoded protein: CASSLYGNE. The CDR3, in full, reads CASSLYGNEQFF.

With regard to this clone: Read sequence stops 3 residues before the CDR3 end, and the germline J gene provides the missing end. J is TRBJ2-6 and V is TRBV6-1; D might be TRBD2 (5 bases). Germline CDR1 reads MNHNS; CDR2 reads SASEGT. The CDR3 has 17 residues. V was clipped by 6 bases and J by 2 bases, with 17 bases between them. The part of the CDR3 DNA that was read is TGTGCCAGCAGGGAAACGTCGGGGATAACTGGGGCCAACGTC. This gives the protein CASRETSGITGANV. The entire CDR3 reads CASRETSGITGANVLTF.

This clone was seen ten or more times. The read comes to an end 3 residues before the CDR3 does, leaving the germline J gene to fill in the end. The rearrangement joins TRBV29-1 to TRBJ1-1; 7 bases map to TRBD1. CDR3 length: 11 amino acids. From germline, CDR1 is SQVTM and CDR2 ANQGSEA. The DNA read from the CDR3 is TGCAGCGTTGAGAGGGGGCATGGA. Protein product: CSVERGHG. The entire CDR3 reads CSVERGHGAFF.

This clone was counted a few times. Read sequence stops 3 residues before the CDR3 end, and the germline J gene provides the missing end. The chain couples TRBV11-2 to TRBJ1-5, with D perhaps TRBD1 (6 bases). V lost 1 base, J lost 6 bases, and 7 bases lay in between. CDR1 and CDR2 (germline): SGHAT, FQNNGV. The CDR3 sequence is 13 residues long. CDR3 in amino acids: CASSLGDTQPQHF. Partial CDR3 DNA: TGTGCCAGCAGCTTAGGGGACACTCAGCCC.

This clone was recorded at least ten times. The read terminates 3 residues before the CDR3 end, so the remaining end is supplied by the germline J gene. The chain recombines TRBV5-1 with TRBJ2-3, with a weak D call TRBD2 (6 bases). Between the trimmed V and J ends, which lost 1 base and 3 bases, there was a span of 15 bases. The CDR3 covers 16 residues. Germline CDR1 reads SGHRS; CDR2 reads YFSETQ. The sequenced CDR3 bases are TGCGCCAGCAGCTTGCACGGCGGGGCCCAGACAGATACG. Translating it yields CASSLHGGAQTDT. The whole CDR3 reads CASSLHGGAQTDTQYF.

This clone was detected many times. The CDR3 goes on 3 residues after the read ends, and that part is filled in from the germline J gene. The rearrangement links TRBV7-3 to TRBJ2-3, with D maybe TRBD2 (5 bases). Germline CDR1 SGHTA, CDR2 FQGTGA. V was clipped by 5 bases and J by 2 bases, with 14 bases between them. This CDR3 is built from 15 residues. The DNA read from the CDR3 is TGTGCCAGCAGCGCGTCTAGGACTGTCACAGATACG. It yields the protein CASSASRTVTDT. The entire CDR3 sequence reads CASSASRTVTDTQYF.

Ten or more counts support this clone. The read stops 3 residues short of the end of the CDR3; the missing end is completed from the germline J gene. The chain combines TRBV28 with TRBJ1-1; D possibly corresponds to TRBD1 (5 bases). The V end lost 5 bases, the J end lost 0 bases, and 13 bases lay between the germline ends. The CDR3 is 15 residues long. Per germline, CDR1 MDHEN and CDR2 SYDVKM. The sequenced CDR3 bases are TGTGCCAGCAGTCCCTCCGACAGAGTGAACACTGAA. The encoded protein is CASSPSDRVNTE. The whole CDR3 is CASSPSDRVNTEAFF.

This clone was counted at least ten times. This CDR3 reads CASTDSSIQGNIQYF. Incomplete CDR3 DNA: TGTGCCAGCACCGACAGCTCCATTCAGGGAAACATT. The chain combines TRBV11-1 with TRBJ2-4; weak D call: TRBD1 (5 bases). Read coverage stops 3 residues before the CDR3 terminus; the germline J gene supplies the remainder. This CDR3 is 15 amino acids long. CDR1 and CDR2 from the germline V gene are SGHAT and FQDESV (reference sequence). The V gene lost 7 bases and the J gene lost 6 bases, with 19 bases spanning the gap.

This clone was detected many times. The CDR3 end lies 3 residues beyond the end of the read and is filled in from the germline J gene. J is TRBJ2-1 and V is TRBV14; D not certain. Germline V gene sequence: CDR1 SGHDN, CDR2 FVKESK. The CDR3 length is 13 residues. V was trimmed by 0 bases and J by 2 bases, leaving 2 bases between them. CDR3 DNA (partial): TGTGCCAGCAGCCAAGACACCTACAATGAG. This sequence encodes CASSQDTYNE. The whole CDR3 protein reads CASSQDTYNEQFF.

This clone has ten or more counts. The DNA ends 3 residues before the CDR3 does, and the rest of the CDR3 is filled in from the germline J gene. The chain combines TRBV5-4 with TRBJ2-5; 8 bases line up with TRBD1. The germline CDR1 and CDR2 sequences are SGHNT and YYREEE (reference sequence). The CDR3 runs to 13 residues. V dropped 5 bases and J dropped 3; count of bases not matched to a gene: 3. CDR3 residues: CASRTGQEETQYF. CDR3 bases read: TGTGCCAGCAGGACGGGACAGGAAGAGACC. Variable domain in full (rest from reference TRBV5-4 and TRBJ2-5): ETGVTQSPTHLIKTRGQQVTLRCSSQSGHNTVSWYQQALGQGPQFIFQYYREEENGRGNFPPRFSGLQFPNYSSELNVNALELDDSALYLCASRTGQEETQYFGPGTRLLVL.

In its sample, this clone was seen many times. The CDR3 sequence: CSARGWAGLETQYF. Incomplete CDR3 DNA: TGCAGTGCTAGAGGATGGGCGGGGTTGGAGACC. The chain couples TRBV20-1 to TRBJ2-5; tentatively, D is TRBD2 (6 bases). The CDR3 end falls 3 residues outside the read, so it is completed with the germline J gene. The CDR3 totals 14 residues. Deletions cut 1 base from V and 5 bases from J, with 14 bases between. CDR1 and CDR2 from the germline V gene are DFQATT and SNEGSKA (reference sequence).